The present T cell receptor beta chain was sequenced within a study of identical twins. This clonotype was detected many times. There are 12 residues in the CDR3. Trimming removed 1 base from V and 5 bases from J, with 6 bases in between. Germline assignment: CDR1 SGHTA and CDR2 FQGNSA. The authors used template switching to add a universal primer site and gave cDNA unique molecular identifiers. One entry per CDR3 protein, called by TCRdb with MiXCR from the 5' RACE reads. Of approximately 700,000 distinct CDR3 sequences in the sample, about 18% were seen once. These data were likewise used in another study, on T cells expressing NK-cell markers. According to that study: About six donors carried dominant NKG2C+ clonotypes that made up roughly 1.0-7.5% of their CD8+ T cells.

This chain links TRBV7-2 with TRBJ2-7; D is uncertain. This TCR derives from a young woman in good health. The specimen was PBMCs. The CDR3 here is CASSLGPHEQYF. As DNA, the CDR3 is TGTGCCAGCAGCTTAGGCCCCCACGAGCAGTACTTC.